This T cell receptor beta chain was profiled in a study of cytomegalovirus exposure and HLA in healthy donors. In regard to this clone: Its antigen is not identified.

The study's findings and limits: A later analysis reportedly identified an Asian-associated ancestry cluster as carrying fewer N-insertions than the approximately 730-donor mean.

It was with 60 Vbeta and 13 Jbeta primers that the PCR ran. Repertoires were generated with immunoSEQ multiplex PCR, while TCRdb's copy carries only in-frame clones and drops some. Of around 100,000 clones in the sample, approximately 80% are singletons; the top ten hold roughly 5%. CDR1 and CDR2 (germline): MRHNA, SNTAGT. The CDR3 runs to 16 residues. Trimming took 2 bases from V and 5 from J; bases not matched to a gene: 7. Material: PBMCs. The J gene is TRBJ2-1, the V gene TRBV6-4, with 9 bases identical to TRBD2. This receptor was identified in a woman aged 30 to 39 in good health and CMV-seropositive. CDR3 sequence (DNA): TGTGCCAGCAGTGACAGGGAGCGGGGGGCACACAATGAGCAGTTCTTC. This codes for CASSDRERGAHNEQFF.